A single TCR beta chain is shown here with its context. Its matching antigen is unknown. The data were obtained in a study of cytomegalovirus exposure and HLA in healthy donors. Study results and caveats: More clonal expansion characterized HLA-associated TCR beta chains than equally common others in a later analysis.

PCR involved 60 Vbeta and 13 Jbeta primers. In the original workflow: Later analysis identified approximately 80 million unique TCR beta chains, around 10 million shared. Measured with immunoSEQ multiplex PCR; TCRdb has only the in-frame clones, and not every one. The V and J calls and the clone size are those of that table, but D and trimming were determined from the DNA. Of approximately 100,000 clones detected, over 65% appear once; the ten largest clones hold approximately 15%. The CDR3 extends over 18 amino acids. Healthy individuals who donated bone marrow served as the donors. While unrecorded immune exposures were likely, the donors were nominally healthy when sampled.

The chain carries TRBV1 and TRBJ1-5; the table's TRBD1 call for D was not verified on the DNA. TRBV1 is reported as a pseudogene. The clonotype was recovered from a man between 60 and 75 years old in good health and CMV-seropositive. The sample was PBMCs. CDR3 DNA: TGCACCAGCAGCCAATGGACAGGGGAAATTGGAGGCGATCAGCCCCAGCATTTT. Translated: CTSSQWTGEIGGDQPQHF.